Here is one T cell receptor (beta chain) with its context. The sample is drawn from a study of blood T cell repertoires in COVID-19. The CDR3 spans 17 residues. V lost 8 bases, J lost 7 bases, and 27 bases lay in between. Per germline, CDR1 MDHEN and CDR2 SYDVKM. Assay used: immunoSEQ multiplex PCR; TCRdb lists only in-frame clones, some missing. The data contain about 60,000 clones, about 85% of them seen just once; the ten biggest clones take up 9.5% to 13%. Material: peripheral blood. The TCR sequence derives from a human donor with acute or convalescent COVID-19. The donor label of this sample is uncertain. This chain uses TRBV28 with TRBJ2-1; tentatively, D is TRBD2 (5 bases). The CDR3 reads CASPLTFSTPGINEQFF. CDR3 DNA: TGTGCCAGCCCCCTAACCTTTTCGACCCCGGGAATTAATGAGCAGTTCTTC.